This T cell receptor beta chain was recorded in a study of blood T cell repertoires in COVID-19. This clone was observed a single time. Per the original data handling: Estimation of nucleated cell counts was performed using reference gene primer amplification. Sequencing used immunoSEQ multiplex PCR; TCRdb keeps in-frame clones, though not all of them. From that table come the V and J calls and clone size; the DNA was used to work out D and trimming. The sample lists tens of thousands of clones; approximately 84% were seen once. The CDR3 runs 13 residues. Germline loops: CDR1 SNHLY, CDR2 FYNNEI. The junction had 0 bases not matched to a gene; V was cut back by 4 bases and J by 4 bases.

The receptor was derived from a human donor in a cohort sampled during active COVID-19. Sequenced sample: peripheral blood. The chain links TRBV2 to TRBJ2-1, with 8 bases matching TRBD1. The CDR3 is CASSGQGYNEQFF. DNA for the CDR3: TGTGCCAGCAGTGGACAGGGGTACAATGAGCAGTTCTTC. Full variable domain (rest looked up from reference TRBV2 and TRBJ2-1): EPEVTQTPSHQVTQMGQEVILRCVPISNHLYFYWYRQILGQKVEFLVSFYNNEISEKSEIFDDQFSVERPDGSNFTLKIRSTKLEDSAMYFCASSGQGYNEQFFGPGTRLTVL.